This TCR beta chain was found in a study of glioma-infiltrating T cells after dendritic cell vaccination. Study outcomes and limitations: Patients with more pretreatment TILs had longer time to progression and survival.

Worth noting for this clone: Its antigen is undetermined.

The PCR used 60 V beta and 13 J beta primers. Some clones are missing from TCRdb's copy, which holds only in-frame ones; the method was immunoSEQ multiplex PCR. The sample shows about 82,000 clones, roughly 90% of them seen only once. None of the glioblastoma patients had an isocitrate dehydrogenase mutation. PBMC were collected before vaccination, two weeks after the third vaccination, and at progression. The CDR3 has 13 residues. The V and J ends lost 6 bases and 2 bases, in that order; junction bases with no gene match: 3. From germline, CDR1 is MNHEY and CDR2 SVGAGI. Sequencing used blood, obtained before dendritic cell vaccination. The sequence was obtained from a human donor with glioblastoma. This chain connects TRBV6-5 to TRBJ1-2, with 7 bases that match TRBD1. CDR3 bases: TGTGCCAGCAGAAGGGGGCTAAACTATGGCTACACCTTC. It translates to CASRRGLNYGYTF.